The TCR beta chain under discussion was sequenced for a study of cytomegalovirus exposure and HLA in healthy donors. The study, taken as a whole, reports: According to a later analysis, TCR clusters from the first cohort tended to co-occur in the 120 or so validation repertoires. Cytomegalovirus association was assigned to over 150 TCR beta chains.

Note on this clone: Its specificity is not known.

Germline V lookup: CDR1 SGHDT, CDR2 YYEEEE. With 4 bases clipped from V and 6 bases from J, the junction kept 2 bases outside the gene matches. This CDR3 region has 14 residues. Here immunoSEQ multiplex PCR was the method, and the copy in TCRdb shows in-frame clones only, minus some. This table holds about 190,000 clones, roughly 82% found once. The V and J genes are TRBV5-6 and TRBJ2-2; TRBD1 aligns across 11 bases. The sequence derives from a young man in good health and CMV-seropositive. The sequencing input was PBMCs. The CDR3 bases are TGTGCCAGCAGCCTGGGACAGGGGGCCGGGGAGCTGTTTTTT. Residues: CASSLGQGAGELFF.